A single T cell receptor (beta chain) is shown here with its context. The CDR3 contains 14 residues. V was trimmed by 3 bases and J by 5 bases, leaving 13 bases between them. In germline, CDR1 is SEHNR, CDR2 FQNEAQ (reference sequence). Method: immunoSEQ multiplex PCR; TCRdb's copy keeps in-frame clones and lacks some. This table has more than 95,000 clones, less than 90% appearing once. The data stem from a study of blood T cell repertoires in COVID-19. This chain uses TRBV7-9 with TRBJ2-5; D perhaps matches TRBD1 (6 bases). The TCR comes from a middle-aged man with acute or convalescent COVID-19. The sample taken for sequencing was peripheral blood. CDR3 protein: CASSFSGAMETQYF. The CDR3 coding sequence is TGTGCCAGCAGCTTTTCAGGGGCAATGGAGACCCAGTACTTC.